The 32 T cell receptor beta chains below come from one sample, sequenced in a study of somatic mutations in cytotoxic T cells in rheumatoid arthritis. Profiled with immunoSEQ multiplex PCR; TCRdb holds only in-frame clones, not every one. In the table there are approximately 15,000 clones, about three quarters of which are singletons. Sequences were obtained from CD8+ T cells sorted from blood. These receptors all come from an adult with rheumatoid arthritis.

The V and J genes are TRBV20-1 and TRBJ2-7; either TRBD1 or TRBD2 may supply D (6 bases each). The CDR3 is 11 residues long. V gave up 5 bases and J gave up 7 bases, with 12 bases separating them. Germline V gene sequence: CDR1 DFQATT, CDR2 SNEGSKA (reference sequence). The CDR3 sequence: CSADQGREQYF. The CDR3, as DNA: TGCAGTGCTGACCAGGGGAGGGAGCAGTACTTC.

V and J are TRBV28 and TRBJ2-7; D is undetermined. V lost 4 bases to trimming and J lost 3 bases, with 13 bases between them. CDR1 MDHEN and CDR2 SYDVKM come from the germline V gene. This CDR3 contains 14 residues. The CDR3, as DNA: TGTGCCAGCAGTTCCCCTCGGGCGAGCTACGAGCAGTACTTC. Its translation: CASSSPRASYEQYF.

The genes are TRBV4-3 and TRBJ2-1; 8 nucleotides agree with TRBD2. The CDR3 has 16 residues. Germline CDR1 and CDR2: LGHNA and YSLEER. Unmatched junction bases numbered 11, after V lost 3 bases and J lost 7 bases. CDR3 region: CASSHLGERGPNEQFF. CDR3 nucleotides: TGCGCCAGCAGCCACCTCGGAGAGCGGGGGCCGAATGAGCAGTTCTTC.

The chain has TRBV7-2 and TRBJ2-7, with TRBD2 as a possible D gene (6 bases). The V gene's germline CDR1 is SGHTA and CDR2 FQGNSA. The CDR3 covers 13 residues. V was shortened by 4 bases and J by 3 bases, with 10 bases between the two germline ends. CDR3: CASSSDGGYEQYF. The CDR3 nucleotides read TGTGCCAGCAGCTCAGACGGGGGCTACGAGCAGTACTTC.

This clone was counted only a few times. The rearrangement joins TRBV27 to TRBJ1-1; no definite D call. The CDR3 has 13 residues. Trimming removed 3 bases at V and 3 bases at J, with 8 bases between. Germline CDR1 MNHEY, CDR2 SMNVEV (reference sequence). For the CDR3, the DNA is TGTGCCAGCAGTTTGACCCAGTACACTGAAGCTTTCTTT. Its translation is CASSLTQYTEAFF.

The gene calls are TRBV6-1 and TRBJ1-2; D remains unclear. Trimming stripped 3 bases from V and 2 bases from J, with 7 bases between. The CDR3 is 13 residues long. CDR1 and CDR2 from the germline V gene are MNHNS and SASEGT. The CDR3, as DNA: TGTGCCAGCAGTGAGGGCACCAACTATGGCTACACCTTC. It is translated as CASSEGTNYGYTF.

Only a few counts were recorded for this clone. The CDR3 protein is CASSLGLGVNTEAFF. In DNA, the CDR3 is TGTGCCAGCAGTTTAGGGCTTGGGGTGAACACTGAAGCTTTCTTT. V is TRBV27 and J is TRBJ1-1; D gene ambiguous. V lost 2 bases and J 0 bases, leaving 10 bases between the germline ends. The CDR3 has 15 amino acids. Per the germline V gene, CDR1 is MNHEY and CDR2 is SMNVEV (reference sequence).

This clone appeared a few times. The rearrangement uses TRBV2 and TRBJ1-3; no clear D. V gave up 2 bases and J gave up 4 bases, with 6 bases separating them. CDR1 SNHLY and CDR2 FYNNEI come from the germline V gene. This CDR3 has 13 amino acids. DNA of the CDR3: TGTGCCAGCAGTGAATGGGTCGGAAACACCATATATTTT. Translation gives CASSEWVGNTIYF.

The V gene is TRBV6-5, the J gene TRBJ1-1; tentatively, D is TRBD1 (5 bases). V was trimmed by 7 bases and J by 11 bases, leaving 17 bases between them. The germline gives CDR1 MNHEY, CDR2 SVGAGI. The CDR3 loop spans 12 amino acids. CDR3 in DNA: TGTGCCAGCATAATGAATGGGGGGGAGGCTTTCTTT. This translates into CASIMNGGEAFF.

The CDR3 spells CAWSVSGGYYNEQFF. CDR3 DNA sequence: TGTGCCTGGAGTGTGTCTGGAGGGTATTACAATGAGCAGTTCTTC. This chain joins TRBV30 and TRBJ2-1, with D possibly matching TRBD2 (6 bases). Per the germline V gene, CDR1 is GTSNPN and CDR2 is SVGIG (reference sequence). Trimming left V 0 bases short and J 4 bases short, with 13 bases between. The CDR3 runs to 15 residues. The entire variable domain, with the rest obtained from reference TRBV30 and TRBJ2-1, is as follows: SQTIHQWPATLVQPVGSPLSLECTVEGTSNPNLYWYRQAAGRGLQLLFYSVGIGQISSEVPQNLSASRPQDRQFILSSKKLLLSDSGFYLCAWSVSGGYYNEQFFGPGTRLTVL.

This clone is classed as medium-sized (0.01 to 0.1%). The V call is TRBV9, the J call TRBJ2-1; 8 nucleotides agree with TRBD2. V lost 4 bases to trimming and J lost 0 bases; unmatched junction nucleotides: 3. This CDR3 spans 15 amino acids. Germline CDR1 and CDR2: SGDLS and YYNGEE. Written as DNA, the CDR3 is TGTGCCAGCAGCTTTAGCGGGGTCTCCTACAATGAGCAGTTCTTC. This gives the protein CASSFSGVSYNEQFF.

The chain joins TRBV28 to TRBJ1-4, with D hard to call. Trimming shortened V by 4 bases and J by 0 bases, and 12 bases separated the two germline ends. CDR3 length: 16 residues. CDR1 and CDR2 (germline): MDHEN, SYDVKM. The DNA of the CDR3 is TGTGCCAGCAGTTCCTTGGGCGGAGCAACTAATGAAAAACTGTTTTTT. It specifies CASSSLGGATNEKLFF.

The table lists this clone with a few counts. The chain employs TRBV9 and TRBJ1-6; 7 bases fit TRBD1. CDR1 and CDR2 from the germline V gene are SGDLS and YYNGEE. The CDR3 has 20 amino acids. V was clipped by 0 bases and J by 0 bases; unmatched bases: 12. CDR3 DNA: TGTGCCAGCAGCGTAGAGGCCACAGGGGCCCTTAACTCCTATAATTCACCCCTCCACTTT. It translates to CASSVEATGALNSYNSPLHF.

In its sample, this clone is medium-sized (0.01 to 0.1%). The rearrangement uses TRBV6-6 and TRBJ1-2; D is uncertain. CDR1 is MNHNY and CDR2 is SVGAGI in the germline V gene (reference sequence). This CDR3 has 16 residues. V shed 3 bases and J shed 8 bases, with 22 bases lying between them. The CDR3, as DNA: TGTGCCAGCAGTTATTTCCCCCCCGGGCCCTGGGAGGGCTACACCTTC. This encodes CASSYFPPGPWEGYTF.

This clone was counted a few times. The chain links TRBV4-1 to TRBJ2-3, with TRBD1 matching 7 bases. Losses at the gene ends were 0 bases for V and 2 bases for J; bases not matched to a gene: 8. Germline V lookup: CDR1 MGHRA, CDR2 YSYEKL. The CDR3 totals 17 residues. The CDR3 reads CASSQDPPGTATDTQYF. Written as DNA, the CDR3 is TGCGCCAGCAGCCAAGATCCCCCCGGGACAGCCACAGATACGCAGTATTTT.

The chain is built from TRBV7-2 and TRBJ1-1, with D uncertain. The germline gives CDR1 SGHTA, CDR2 FQGNSA. The CDR3 totals 13 residues. Trimming removed 3 bases from V and 0 bases from J, with 5 bases in between. CDR3 DNA: TGTGCCAGCAGCTTGTCTGTGAACACTGAAGCTTTCTTT. Its translation: CASSLSVNTEAFF.

The chain couples TRBV28 to TRBJ1-5; no clear D. The V and J ends lost 10 bases and 7 bases respectively, with 8 bases between them. This CDR3 contains 10 residues. CDR1 and CDR2 from the germline V gene are MDHEN and SYDVKM. Written as DNA, the CDR3 is TGTGCCATCGGAGGGCAGCCCCAGCATTTT. It codes for CAIGGQPQHF.

This chain links TRBV30 with TRBJ1-1; D ambiguous. V dropped 2 bases and J dropped 4 bases, with 8 bases sitting between them. CDR1 GTSNPN and CDR2 SVGIG come from the germline V gene (reference sequence). This CDR3 region has 12 residues. CDR3 sequence (DNA): TGTGCCTGGAGTCGACAAAGCACTGAAGCTTTCTTT. Translating gives CAWSRQSTEAFF.

This chain connects TRBV9 to TRBJ1-2; no clear D. The ends were cut back, 0 bases at V and 3 bases at J, with 21 bases in the middle. The CDR3 has 18 residues. Germline-derived CDR1 and CDR2 are SGDLS and YYNGEE. The CDR3: CASSVDMSVGATYYGYTF. The DNA of the CDR3 is TGTGCCAGCAGCGTAGATATGAGCGTTGGAGCAACTTACTATGGCTACACCTTC.

Only a few counts were recorded for this clone. The chain employs TRBV19 and TRBJ1-5; D remains unclear. The CDR3 is 15 residues long. The V end lost 7 bases, the J end lost 6 bases, and 19 bases lay between the germline ends. CDR1 and CDR2 (germline): LNHDA, SQIVND (reference sequence). In DNA, the CDR3 is TGTGCCAGTACCCCACTCTTGGGTAACGCTCAGCCCCAGCATTTT. Residues: CASTPLLGNAQPQHF.

The J gene is TRBJ2-1, the V gene TRBV21-1; TRBD2, the table's D call, was not compared with the DNA. TRBV21-1 is noted as a pseudogene. The CDR3 is 17 amino acids. The CDR3: CASITDPRTSGGGEQFF. The CDR3 DNA reads TGTGCCAGCATTACAGACCCCCGAACTAGCGGGGGGGGTGAGCAGTTCTTC.

This chain uses TRBV27 with TRBJ1-4; D unclear. The CDR3 is 14 residues long. Trimming left V 6 bases short and J 1 base short, with 9 bases between. The germline V gene encodes CDR1 MNHEY and CDR2 SMNVEV (reference sequence). CDR3 in amino acids: CASSRGLTNEKLFF. The CDR3 bases are TGTGCCAGCAGCCGGGGTCTAACTAATGAAAAACTGTTTTTT. Supplemented by reference TRBV27 and TRBJ1-4, the full variable domain reads EAQVTQNPRYLITVTGKKLTVTCSQNMNHEYMSWYRQDPGLGLRQIYYSMNVEVTDKGDVPEGYKVSRKEKRNFPLILESPSPNQTSLYFCASSRGLTNEKLFFGSGTQLSVL.

This clone was found a few times. Other nucleotide sequences in the sample specify the same CDR3. The chain couples TRBV5-1 to TRBJ2-7, with D perhaps assigned TRBD1 or TRBD2 (5 bases each). CDR1 and CDR2 from the germline V gene are SGHRS and YFSETQ. The CDR3 contains 15 residues. With 0 bases removed from V and 6 bases from J, the gap between germline ends came to 16 bases. DNA of the CDR3: TGCGCCAGCAGCTTGGAAGGGACGTCGGGCTCCGAGCAGTACTTC. As protein: CASSLEGTSGSEQYF.

The rearrangement uses TRBV4-1 and TRBJ2-7; D remains ambiguous. The V and J ends lost 6 bases and 0 bases respectively, with 9 bases between them. This CDR3 region has 13 residues. Germline V CDR1 and CDR2: MGHRA, YSYEKL. The CDR3 region is CASRPDGSYEQYF. The CDR3 DNA reads as TGCGCCAGCAGACCGGACGGCTCCTACGAGCAGTACTTC.

The chain carries TRBV2 and TRBJ1-2; D is perhaps TRBD1 (5 bases). The germline V and J ends were trimmed by 6 bases and 9 bases, with 32 bases remaining between them. Germline lookup yields CDR1 SNHLY and CDR2 FYNNEI. The length of the CDR3 is 18 residues. The CDR3 bases are TGTGCCAGCAGACTACGGGGGTACCAACGACTAACCGGGGCCCGCTACACCTTC. Its translation: CASRLRGYQRLTGARYTF.

The J gene is TRBJ2-2, the V gene TRBV5-1; D remains unclear. The CDR3 runs to 13 residues. Germline lookup yields CDR1 SGHRS and CDR2 YFSETQ. The V and J ends lost 4 bases and 4 bases respectively, with 8 bases between them. The CDR3 DNA follows: TGCGCCAGCAGCCCCTGGGGCACCGGGGAGCTGTTTTTT. Its translation: CASSPWGTGELFF.

V gene TRBV5-4 combines with J gene TRBJ2-6; weak D call: TRBD2 (5 bases). This CDR3 is built from 13 residues. Germline CDR1 SGHNT, CDR2 YYREEE (reference sequence). The V end lost 1 base, the J end lost 6 bases, and 5 bases lay between the germline ends. This chain's CDR3 is CASSLREANVLTF. The CDR3 DNA reads as TGTGCCAGCAGCTTGCGGGAGGCCAACGTCCTGACTTTC.

The chain recombines TRBV5-4 with TRBJ1-2; D gene ambiguous. This CDR3 is 14 amino acids long. Germline lookup yields CDR1 SGHNT and CDR2 YYREEE (reference sequence). Trimming removed 5 bases from V and 2 bases from J, with 13 bases in between. CDR3 DNA sequence: TGTGCCAGCAGAACTGACCTAGGGAACTATGGCTACACCTTC. Protein sequence: CASRTDLGNYGYTF.

This clone was recorded once. V is TRBV7-9 and J is TRBJ2-1; perhaps D is TRBD1 or TRBD2 (6 bases each). The germline V and J ends were trimmed by 10 bases and 4 bases, with 17 bases remaining between them. Per the germline V gene, CDR1 is SEHNR and CDR2 is FQNEAQ (reference sequence). The CDR3 is 14 residues long. This chain's CDR3 is CATAPGAVYNEQFF. As DNA, the CDR3 is TGTGCCACGGCGCCGGGGGCCGTGTACAATGAGCAGTTCTTC.

V usage is TRBV18 and J usage is TRBJ1-5; unclear D gene. The V end was cut by 0 bases, the J end by 9 bases, with 6 bases between. The CDR3 has 12 residues. Looked up from germline, CDR1 is KGHSH and CDR2 is LQKENI. The CDR3 reads CASSPPGRPQHF. The CDR3 nucleotides read TGTGCCAGCTCACCACCAGGGAGGCCCCAGCATTTT. Filled out from reference TRBV18 and TRBJ1-5, the complete variable domain reads NAGVMQNPRHLVRRRGQEARLRCSPMKGHSHVYWYRQLPEEGLKFMVYLQKENIIDESGMPKERFSAEFPKEGPSILRIQQVVRGDSAAYFCASSPPGRPQHFGDGTRLSIL.

The V and J genes are TRBV29-1 and TRBJ2-7; D may be TRBD1 (6 bases). Germline CDR1 reads SQVTM; CDR2 reads ANQGSEA. V shed 6 bases and J shed 1 base, with 13 bases lying between them. This CDR3 is 13 amino acids long. CDR3 DNA: TGCAGCGTCGCCGGACAGAGTTCCTACGAGCAGTACTTC. It is translated as CSVAGQSSYEQYF.

V usage is TRBV12-2 and J usage is TRBJ1-6; TRBD1, the D gene given by the table, was not confirmed from the DNA. TRBV12-2 is recorded as a pseudogene. The CDR3 sequence is 16 residues long. For the CDR3, the DNA is TGTGCAAGTCGCTTTCTCCCCGGGACAGGGGTTTCACCCCTCCACTTT. This translates into CASRFLPGTGVSPLHF.